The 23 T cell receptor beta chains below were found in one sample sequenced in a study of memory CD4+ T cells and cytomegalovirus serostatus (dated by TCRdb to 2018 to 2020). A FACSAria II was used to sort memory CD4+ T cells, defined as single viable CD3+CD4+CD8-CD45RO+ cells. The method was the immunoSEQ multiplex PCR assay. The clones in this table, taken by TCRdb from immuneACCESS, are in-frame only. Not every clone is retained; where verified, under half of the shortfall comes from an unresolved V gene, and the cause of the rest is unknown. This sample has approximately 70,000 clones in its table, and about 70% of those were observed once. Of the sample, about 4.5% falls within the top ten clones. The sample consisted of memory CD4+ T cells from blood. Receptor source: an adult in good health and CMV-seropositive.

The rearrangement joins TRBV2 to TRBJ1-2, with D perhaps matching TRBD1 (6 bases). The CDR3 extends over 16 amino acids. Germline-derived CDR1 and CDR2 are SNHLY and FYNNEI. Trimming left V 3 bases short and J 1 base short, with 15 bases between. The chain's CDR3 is CASSDHRDGINYGYTF. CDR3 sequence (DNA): TGTGCCAGCAGTGATCACAGGGATGGGATTAACTATGGCTACACCTTC.

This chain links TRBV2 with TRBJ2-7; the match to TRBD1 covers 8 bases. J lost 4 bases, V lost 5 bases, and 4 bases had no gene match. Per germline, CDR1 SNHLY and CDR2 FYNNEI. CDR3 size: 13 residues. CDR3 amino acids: CASSRGQGYEQYF. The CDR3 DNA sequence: TGTGCCAGCAGTAGAGGACAGGGTTACGAGCAGTACTTC.

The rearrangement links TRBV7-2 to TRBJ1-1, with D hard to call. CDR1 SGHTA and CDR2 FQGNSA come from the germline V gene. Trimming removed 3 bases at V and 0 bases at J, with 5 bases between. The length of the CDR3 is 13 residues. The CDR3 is CASSFTLNTEAFF. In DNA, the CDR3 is TGTGCCAGCAGCTTTACCTTGAACACTGAAGCTTTCTTT.

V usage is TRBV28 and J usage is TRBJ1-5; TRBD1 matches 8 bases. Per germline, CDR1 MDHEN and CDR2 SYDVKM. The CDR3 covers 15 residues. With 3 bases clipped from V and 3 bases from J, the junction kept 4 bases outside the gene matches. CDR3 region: CASSFSDRDNQPQHF. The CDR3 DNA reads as TGTGCCAGCAGTTTTTCGGACAGGGACAATCAGCCCCAGCATTTT.

CDR3 protein: CAWSPPLLGLSGEQFF. DNA for the CDR3: TGTGCCTGGAGTCCTCCCCTTCTAGGATTGTCCGGTGAGCAGTTCTTC. J is TRBJ2-1 and V is TRBV30; no definite D call. The V end was cut by 2 bases, the J end by 9 bases, with 23 bases between. The CDR3 sequence is 16 residues long. Germline-derived CDR1 and CDR2 are GTSNPN and SVGIG (reference sequence).

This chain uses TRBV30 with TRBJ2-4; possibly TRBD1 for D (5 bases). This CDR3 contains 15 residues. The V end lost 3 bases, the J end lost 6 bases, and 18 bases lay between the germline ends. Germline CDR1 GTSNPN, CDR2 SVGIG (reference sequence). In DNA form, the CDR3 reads TGTGCCTGGAGGAGACAGATCCCAAGTGGAAACATTCAGTACTTC. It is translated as CAWRRQIPSGNIQYF.

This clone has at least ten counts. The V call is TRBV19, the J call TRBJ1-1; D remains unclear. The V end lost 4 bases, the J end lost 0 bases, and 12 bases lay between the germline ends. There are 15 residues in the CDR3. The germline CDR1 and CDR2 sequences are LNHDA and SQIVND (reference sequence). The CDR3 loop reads CASSKGFRMNTEAFF. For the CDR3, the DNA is TGTGCCAGTAGTAAGGGATTCCGGATGAACACTGAAGCTTTCTTT. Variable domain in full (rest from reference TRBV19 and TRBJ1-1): DGGITQSPKYLFRKEGQNVTLSCEQNLNHDAMYWYRQDPGQGLRLIYYSQIVNDFQKGDIAEGYSVSREKKESFPLTVTSAQKNPTAFYLCASSKGFRMNTEAFFGQGTRLTVV.

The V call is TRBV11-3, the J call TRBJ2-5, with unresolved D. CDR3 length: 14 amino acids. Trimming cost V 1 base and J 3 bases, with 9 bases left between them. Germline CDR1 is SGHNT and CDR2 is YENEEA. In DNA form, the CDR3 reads TGTGCCAGCAGCTTAGGTGGCAGAGAAGAGACCCAGTACTTC. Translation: CASSLGGREETQYF.

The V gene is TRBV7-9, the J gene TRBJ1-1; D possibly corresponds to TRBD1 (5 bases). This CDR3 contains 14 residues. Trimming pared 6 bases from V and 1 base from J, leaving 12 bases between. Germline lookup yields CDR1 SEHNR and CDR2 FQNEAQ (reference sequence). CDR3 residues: CASSRTTGNTEAFF. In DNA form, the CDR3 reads TGTGCCAGCAGTCGAACTACAGGGAACACTGAAGCTTTCTTT.

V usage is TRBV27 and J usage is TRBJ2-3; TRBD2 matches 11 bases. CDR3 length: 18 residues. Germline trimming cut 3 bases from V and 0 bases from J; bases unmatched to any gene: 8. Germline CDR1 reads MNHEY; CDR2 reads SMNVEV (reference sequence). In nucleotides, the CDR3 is TGTGCCAGCAGTTTTGGGGCTAGCGGGAGGTTTAGCACAGATACGCAGTATTTT. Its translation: CASSFGASGRFSTDTQYF.

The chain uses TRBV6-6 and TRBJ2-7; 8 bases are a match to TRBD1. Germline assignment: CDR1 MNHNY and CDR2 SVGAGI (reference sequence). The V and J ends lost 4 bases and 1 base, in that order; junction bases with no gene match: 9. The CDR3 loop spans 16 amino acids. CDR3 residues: CASSFPRGQGSYEQYF. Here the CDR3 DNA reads TGTGCCAGCAGTTTCCCCAGGGGGCAAGGGTCCTACGAGCAGTACTTC.

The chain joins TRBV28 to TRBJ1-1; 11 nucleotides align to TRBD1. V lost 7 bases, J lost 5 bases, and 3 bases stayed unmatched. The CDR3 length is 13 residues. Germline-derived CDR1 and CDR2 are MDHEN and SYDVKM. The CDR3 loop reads CASIWDRGTEAFF. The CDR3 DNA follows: TGTGCCAGCATATGGGACAGGGGGACTGAAGCTTTCTTT.

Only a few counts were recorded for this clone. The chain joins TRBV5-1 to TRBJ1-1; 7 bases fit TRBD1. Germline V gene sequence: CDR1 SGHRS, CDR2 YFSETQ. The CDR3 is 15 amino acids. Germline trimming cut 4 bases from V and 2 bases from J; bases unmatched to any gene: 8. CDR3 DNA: TGCGCCAGCAGCCTCTTAGGGACAGACAACACTGAAGCTTTCTTT. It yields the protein CASSLLGTDNTEAFF. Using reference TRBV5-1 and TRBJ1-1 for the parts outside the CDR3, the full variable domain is KAGVTQTPRYLIKTRGQQVTLSCSPISGHRSVSWYQQTPGQGLQFLFEYFSETQRNKGNFPGRFSGRQFSNSRSEMNVSTLELGDSALYLCASSLLGTDNTEAFFGQGTRLTVV.

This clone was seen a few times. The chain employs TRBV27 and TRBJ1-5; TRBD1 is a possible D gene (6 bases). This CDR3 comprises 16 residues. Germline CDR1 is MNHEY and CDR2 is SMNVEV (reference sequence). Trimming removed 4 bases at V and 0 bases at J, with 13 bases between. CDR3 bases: TGTGCCAGCAGTTCCGCAGGGGCTTATAGCAATCAGCCCCAGCATTTT. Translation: CASSSAGAYSNQPQHF.

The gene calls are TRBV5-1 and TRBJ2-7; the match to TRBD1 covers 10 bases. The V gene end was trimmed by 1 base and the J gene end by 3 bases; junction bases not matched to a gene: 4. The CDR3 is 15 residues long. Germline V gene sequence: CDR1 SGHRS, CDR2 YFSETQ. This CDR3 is CASSLSGTGVYEQYF. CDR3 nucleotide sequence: TGCGCCAGCAGCTTGTCCGGGACAGGGGTCTACGAGCAGTACTTC. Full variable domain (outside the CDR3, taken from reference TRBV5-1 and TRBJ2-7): KAGVTQTPRYLIKTRGQQVTLSCSPISGHRSVSWYQQTPGQGLQFLFEYFSETQRNKGNFPGRFSGRQFSNSRSEMNVSTLELGDSALYLCASSLSGTGVYEQYFGPGTRLTVT.

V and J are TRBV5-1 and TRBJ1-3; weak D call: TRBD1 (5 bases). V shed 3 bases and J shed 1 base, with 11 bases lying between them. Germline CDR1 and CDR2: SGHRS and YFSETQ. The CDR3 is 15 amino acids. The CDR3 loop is CASSSGGGSGNTIYF. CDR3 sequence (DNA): TGCGCCAGCAGCTCCGGTGGGGGGTCTGGAAACACCATATATTTT.

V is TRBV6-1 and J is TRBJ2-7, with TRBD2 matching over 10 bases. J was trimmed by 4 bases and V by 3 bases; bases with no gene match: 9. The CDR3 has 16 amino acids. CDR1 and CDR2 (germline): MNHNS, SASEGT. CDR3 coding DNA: TGTGCCAGCAGTGAGGGTGCTAGCGGGAGTGGTTACGAGCAGTACTTC. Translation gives CASSEGASGSGYEQYF.

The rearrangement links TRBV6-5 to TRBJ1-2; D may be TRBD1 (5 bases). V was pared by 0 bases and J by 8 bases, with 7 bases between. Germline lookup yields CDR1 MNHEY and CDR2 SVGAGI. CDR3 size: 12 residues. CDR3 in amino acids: CASSYSQGGYTF. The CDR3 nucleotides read TGTGCCAGCAGTTACTCGCAGGGCGGCTACACCTTC.

The CDR3 here is CASKSGDTGELFF. As DNA, the CDR3 is TGTGCCAGCAAATCAGGGGACACCGGGGAGCTGTTTTTT. The rearrangement uses TRBV6-6 and TRBJ2-2; possibly TRBD1 for D (6 bases). Trimming took 7 bases from V and 3 from J, leaving 9 bases between them. From germline, CDR1 is MNHNY and CDR2 SVGAGI (reference sequence). The CDR3 loop spans 13 amino acids.

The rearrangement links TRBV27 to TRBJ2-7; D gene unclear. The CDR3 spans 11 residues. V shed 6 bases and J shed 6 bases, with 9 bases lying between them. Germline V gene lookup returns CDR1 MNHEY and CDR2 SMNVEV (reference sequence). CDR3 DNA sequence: TGTGCCAGCAGCTATCGATTCGAGCAGTACTTC. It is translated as CASSYRFEQYF.

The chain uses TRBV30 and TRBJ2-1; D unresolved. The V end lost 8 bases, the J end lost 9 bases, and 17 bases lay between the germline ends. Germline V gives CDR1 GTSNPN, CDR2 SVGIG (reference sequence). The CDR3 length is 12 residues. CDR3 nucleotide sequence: TGTGCCGGGCATCGACCGTTCGGTGAGCAGTTCTTC. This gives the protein CAGHRPFGEQFF.

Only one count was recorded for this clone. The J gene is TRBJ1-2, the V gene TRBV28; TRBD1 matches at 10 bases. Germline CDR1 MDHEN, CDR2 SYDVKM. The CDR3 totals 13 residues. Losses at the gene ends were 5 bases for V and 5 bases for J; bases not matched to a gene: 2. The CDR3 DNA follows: TGTGCCAGCAGTGTGGACAGGGGGTATGGCTACACCTTC. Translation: CASSVDRGYGYTF.

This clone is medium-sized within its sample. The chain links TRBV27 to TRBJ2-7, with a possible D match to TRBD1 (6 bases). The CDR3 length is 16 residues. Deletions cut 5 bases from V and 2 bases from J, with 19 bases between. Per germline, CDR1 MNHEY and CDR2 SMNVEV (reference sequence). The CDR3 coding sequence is TGTGCCAGCAGTGCGCAAGACAGGCTTCTAACCTACGAGCAGTACTTC. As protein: CASSAQDRLLTYEQYF.